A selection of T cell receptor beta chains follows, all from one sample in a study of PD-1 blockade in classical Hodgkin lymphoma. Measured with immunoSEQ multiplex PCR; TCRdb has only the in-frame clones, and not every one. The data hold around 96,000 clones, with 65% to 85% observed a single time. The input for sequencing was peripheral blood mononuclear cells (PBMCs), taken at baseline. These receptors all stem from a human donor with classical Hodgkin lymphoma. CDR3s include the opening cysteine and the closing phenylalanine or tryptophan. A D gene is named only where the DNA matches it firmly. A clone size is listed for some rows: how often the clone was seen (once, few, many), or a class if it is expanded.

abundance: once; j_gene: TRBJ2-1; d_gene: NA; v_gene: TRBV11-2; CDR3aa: CASSTDLVPYNEQFF; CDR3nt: TGTGCCAGCAGCACCGACCTGGTGCCCTACAATGAGCAGTTCTTC
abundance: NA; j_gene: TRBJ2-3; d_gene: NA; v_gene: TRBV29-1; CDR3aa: CSVEKLGTSTDTQYF; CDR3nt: TGCAGCGTTGAGAAACTAGGTACTAGCACAGATACGCAGTATTTT
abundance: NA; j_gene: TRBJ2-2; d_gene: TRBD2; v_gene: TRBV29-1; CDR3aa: CSVWGLNTGELFF; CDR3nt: TGCAGCGTTTGGGGACTAAACACCGGGGAGCTGTTTTTT
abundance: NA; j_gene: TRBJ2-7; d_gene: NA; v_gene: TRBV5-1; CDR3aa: CASSLANYEQYF; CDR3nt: TGCGCCAGCAGCTTGGCGAACTACGAGCAGTACTTC
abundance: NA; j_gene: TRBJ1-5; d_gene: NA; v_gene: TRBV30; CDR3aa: CAWSGTQFTQPQHF; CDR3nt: TGTGCCTGGAGCGGGACCCAATTTACCCAGCCCCAGCATTTT
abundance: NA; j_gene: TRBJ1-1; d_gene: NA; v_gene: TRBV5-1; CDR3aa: CASSLSATNTEAFF; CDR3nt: TGCGCCAGCAGCTTGTCAGCAACGAACACTGAAGCTTTCTTT
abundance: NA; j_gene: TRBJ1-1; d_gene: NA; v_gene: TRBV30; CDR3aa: CAWTYSGRMNTEAFF; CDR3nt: TGTGCCTGGACCTACTCGGGGAGAATGAACACTGAAGCTTTCTTT
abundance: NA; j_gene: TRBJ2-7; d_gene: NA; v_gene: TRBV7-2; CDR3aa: CASSFRGSYEQYF; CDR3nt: TGTGCCAGCAGCTTCCGTGGGTCCTACGAGCAGTACTTC
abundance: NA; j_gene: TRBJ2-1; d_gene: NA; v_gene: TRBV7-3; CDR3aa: CASSLGLAQYNEQFF; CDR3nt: TGTGCCAGCAGCTTAGGTCTAGCGCAATACAATGAGCAGTTCTTC
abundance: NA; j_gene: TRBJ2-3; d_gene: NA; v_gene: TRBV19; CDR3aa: CASSPGGTDTQYF; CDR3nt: TGTGCCAGCTCCCCAGGCGGAACAGATACGCAGTATTTT
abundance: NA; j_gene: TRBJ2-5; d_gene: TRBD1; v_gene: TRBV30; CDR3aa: CAWNFQTGPQETQYF; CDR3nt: TGTGCCTGGAACTTTCAGACAGGGCCCCAAGAGACCCAGTACTTC
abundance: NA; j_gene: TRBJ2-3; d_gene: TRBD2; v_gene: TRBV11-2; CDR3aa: CASSLGPAGVRTDTQYF; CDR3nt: TGTGCCAGCAGCTTAGGACCAGCGGGAGTCCGAACGGATACGCAGTATTTT
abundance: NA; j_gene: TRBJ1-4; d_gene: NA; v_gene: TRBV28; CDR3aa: CASLGRGWEKLFF; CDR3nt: TGTGCCAGCCTTGGCAGGGGATGGGAAAAACTGTTTTTT
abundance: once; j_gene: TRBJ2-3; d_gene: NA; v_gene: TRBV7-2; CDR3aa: CASSRVPDTQYF; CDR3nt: TGTGCCAGCAGCCGAGTCCCAGATACGCAGTATTTT
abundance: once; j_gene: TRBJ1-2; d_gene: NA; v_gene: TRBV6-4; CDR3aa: CASSDSRVGGYTF; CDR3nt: TGTGCCAGCAGTGACTCGAGGGTAGGGGGCTACACCTTC
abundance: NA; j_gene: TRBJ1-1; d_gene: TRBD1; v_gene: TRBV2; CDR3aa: CASTRDRDGKAFF; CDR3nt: TGTGCCAGCACCCGGGACAGGGACGGAAAAGCTTTCTTT
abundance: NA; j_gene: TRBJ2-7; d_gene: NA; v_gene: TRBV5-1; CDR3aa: CASSRDTEYEQYF; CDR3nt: TGCGCCAGCAGCCGGGACACCGAATACGAGCAGTACTTC
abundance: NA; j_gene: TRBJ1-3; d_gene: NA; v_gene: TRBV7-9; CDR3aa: CASSRIRGSGNTIYF; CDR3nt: TGTGCCAGCAGCCGCATCCGGGGGTCTGGAAACACCATATATTTT
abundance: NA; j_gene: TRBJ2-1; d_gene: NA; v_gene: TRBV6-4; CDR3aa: CASSVSVYNEQFF; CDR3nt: TGTGCCAGCAGTGTTTCGGTTTACAATGAGCAGTTCTTC
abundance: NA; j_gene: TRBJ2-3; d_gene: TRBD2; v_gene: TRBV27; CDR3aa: CASSLLGTSSTDTQYF; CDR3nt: TGTGCCAGCAGTTTATTGGGGACTAGCAGCACAGATACGCAGTATTTT
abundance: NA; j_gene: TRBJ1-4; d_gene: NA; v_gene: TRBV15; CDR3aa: CATSPVNRANEKLFF; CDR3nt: TGTGCCACCAGCCCGGTAAACAGGGCTAATGAAAAACTGTTTTTT
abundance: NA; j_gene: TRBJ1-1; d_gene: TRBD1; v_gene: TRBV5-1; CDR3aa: CASSKGQGGLGTEAFF; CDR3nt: TGCGCCAGCAGCAAGGGACAGGGTGGTTTGGGCACTGAAGCTTTCTTT
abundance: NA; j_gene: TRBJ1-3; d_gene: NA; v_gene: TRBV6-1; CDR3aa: CASRASSGNTIYF; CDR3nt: TGTGCCAGCAGGGCCAGCTCTGGAAACACCATATATTTT
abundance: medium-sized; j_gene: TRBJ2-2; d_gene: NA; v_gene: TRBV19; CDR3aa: CASSPDPGELFF; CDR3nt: TGTGCCAGTAGTCCCGACCCCGGGGAGCTGTTTTTT
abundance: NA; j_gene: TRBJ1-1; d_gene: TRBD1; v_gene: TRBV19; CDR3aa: CASIQTGEGTEAFF; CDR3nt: TGTGCCAGTATCCAGACAGGGGAGGGAACTGAAGCTTTCTTT
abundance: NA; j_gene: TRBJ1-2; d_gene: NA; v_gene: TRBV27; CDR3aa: CASSFPGSRGYTF; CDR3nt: TGTGCCAGCAGTTTCCCAGGGTCAAGAGGCTACACCTTC